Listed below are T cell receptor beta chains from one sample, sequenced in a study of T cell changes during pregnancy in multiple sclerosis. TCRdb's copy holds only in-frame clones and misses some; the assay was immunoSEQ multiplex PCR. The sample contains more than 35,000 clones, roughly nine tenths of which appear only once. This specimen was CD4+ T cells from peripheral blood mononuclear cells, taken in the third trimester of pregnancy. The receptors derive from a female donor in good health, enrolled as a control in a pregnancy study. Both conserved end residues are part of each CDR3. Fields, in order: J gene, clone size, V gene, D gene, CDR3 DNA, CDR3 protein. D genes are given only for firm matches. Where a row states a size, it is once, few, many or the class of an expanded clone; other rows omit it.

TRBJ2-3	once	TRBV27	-	TGTGCCAGCATGGACAGAAGCACAGATACGCAGTATTTT	CASMDRSTDTQYF
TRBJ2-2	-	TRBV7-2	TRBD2	TGTGCCAGCAGCCTAGGACTAGCGGGGGCTCTGGGCTCCGGGGAGCTGTTTTTT	CASSLGLAGALGSGELFF
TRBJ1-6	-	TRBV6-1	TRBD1	TGTGCCAGCAGTGAATGGGGACAGCGGAATTCACCCCTCCACTTT	CASSEWGQRNSPLHF
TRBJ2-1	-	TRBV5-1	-	TGCGCCAGCAGCCTCCGGACGGGGTCCAATGAACCGTTCTTC	CASSLRTGSNEPFF
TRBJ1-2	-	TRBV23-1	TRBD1	TGCGCCAGCAGTCAAATGACCACCCGGGACAGGGAATCGAGTGGCTACACCTTC	CASSQMTTRDRESSGYTF
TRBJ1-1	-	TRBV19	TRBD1	TGTGCCAGTAGTAAGACCGGGACAGCGAACACTGAAGCTTTCTTT	CASSKTGTANTEAFF
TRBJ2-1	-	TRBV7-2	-	TGTGCCAGCAGCGCCCTAGCTGGCGAGCAGTTCTTC	CASSALAGEQFF
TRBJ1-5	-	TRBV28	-	TGTGCCACCCACAGGGAAGATCAGCCCCAGCATTTT	CATHREDQPQHF
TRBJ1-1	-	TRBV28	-	TGTGCCAGCAGTTTGTCGAGGGCCAAAGCTTTCTTT	CASSLSRAKAFF
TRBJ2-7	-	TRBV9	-	TGTGCCAGCAGCGTAGGTTCAGATTACGTCTACGAGCAGTACTTC	CASSVGSDYVYEQYF
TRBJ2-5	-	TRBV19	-	TGTGCCAGTAGTGGGGCAGTCCAAGAGACCCAGTACTTC	CASSGAVQETQYF
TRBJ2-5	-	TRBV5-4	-	TGTGCCAGCAGCTTGGGGTTGCGAATCCAAGAGACCCAGTACTTC	CASSLGLRIQETQYF
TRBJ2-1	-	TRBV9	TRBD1	TGTGCCAGCGGGACAGGCATCAATGAGCAGTTCTTC	CASGTGINEQFF
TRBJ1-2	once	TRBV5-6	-	TGTGCCAGCAGCTGGTCTATGGCTACAGACTACACCTTC	CASSWSMATDYTF
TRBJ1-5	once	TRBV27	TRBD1	TGTGCCAGCAGTTTGAGGGGAGGAGGGGGCGCGGGTCAGCCCCAGCATTTT	CASSLRGGGGAGQPQHF
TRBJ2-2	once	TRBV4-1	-	TGCGCCAGCAGCCAAGATCGAGGGAATTCCGGGGAGCTGTTTTTT	CASSQDRGNSGELFF
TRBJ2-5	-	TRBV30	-	TGTGCCTGGAGTAGTCGATACGGACAGCCGTTCCAAGAGACCCAGTACTTC	CAWSSRYGQPFQETQYF
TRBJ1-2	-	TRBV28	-	TGTGCCAGCAGTTCCCCTCGGAAGGGGCCCGTCTACTATGGCTACACCTTC	CASSSPRKGPVYYGYTF
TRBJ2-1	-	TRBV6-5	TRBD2	TGTGCCAGCACCGAGACTAGCGGGAGCGGTGAGCAGTTCTTC	CASTETSGSGEQFF
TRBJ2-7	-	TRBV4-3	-	TGCGCCAGCAGCCCCGATTACCAACTTGGACTCTTCTACGAGCAGTACTTC	CASSPDYQLGLFYEQYF
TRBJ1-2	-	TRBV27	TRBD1	TGTGCCAGCAGTTTTATCGGGGACAGGGAGGTTCGGAACTATGGCTACACCTTC	CASSFIGDREVRNYGYTF
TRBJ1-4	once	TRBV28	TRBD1	TGTGCCAGCAGTCCTAGGGACAGGGTGAATAAACTGTTTTTT	CASSPRDRVNKLFF
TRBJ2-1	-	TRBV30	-	TGTGCCTGCCCGAGCTGGAAGGGCGGGTACAATGAGCAGTTCTTC	CACPSWKGGYNEQFF
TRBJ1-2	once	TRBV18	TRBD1	TGTGCCAGCTCACTCACGGGACAGGTCTATGGCTACACCTTC	CASSLTGQVYGYTF
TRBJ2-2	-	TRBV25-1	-	TGTGCCAGCAGTAACAGATACACCGGGGAGCTGTTTTTT	CASSNRYTGELFF
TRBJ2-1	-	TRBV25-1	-	TGTGCCAGCAGTGACTACTACAATGAGCAGTTCTTC	CASSDYYNEQFF
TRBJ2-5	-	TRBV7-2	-	TGTGCCAGCAGCCAGGGGGGAGAGACCCAGTACTTC	CASSQGGETQYF
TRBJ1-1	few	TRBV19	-	TGTGCCAGTAGTATCGGAGGGTTGAACACTGAAGCTTTCTTT	CASSIGGLNTEAFF
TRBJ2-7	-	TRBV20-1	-	TGCAGTGCTAGTCGGGCCTACGAGCAGTACTTC	CSASRAYEQYF
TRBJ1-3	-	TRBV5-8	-	TGTGCCAGCAGCTTTCCTGACAGCTCGAGCTCTGGAAACACCATATATTTT	CASSFPDSSSSGNTIYF
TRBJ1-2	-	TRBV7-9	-	TGTGCCAGCAGCTCCCCTCCTAACTATGGCTACACCTTC	CASSSPPNYGYTF
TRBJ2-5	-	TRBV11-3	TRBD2	TGTGCCAGCAGCCCAGGGACTAGACCCACAGAGACCCAGTACTTC	CASSPGTRPTETQYF
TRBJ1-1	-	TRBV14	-	TGTGCCAGCAGCCACCCACAGGACAACATGAACACTGAAGCTTTCTTT	CASSHPQDNMNTEAFF